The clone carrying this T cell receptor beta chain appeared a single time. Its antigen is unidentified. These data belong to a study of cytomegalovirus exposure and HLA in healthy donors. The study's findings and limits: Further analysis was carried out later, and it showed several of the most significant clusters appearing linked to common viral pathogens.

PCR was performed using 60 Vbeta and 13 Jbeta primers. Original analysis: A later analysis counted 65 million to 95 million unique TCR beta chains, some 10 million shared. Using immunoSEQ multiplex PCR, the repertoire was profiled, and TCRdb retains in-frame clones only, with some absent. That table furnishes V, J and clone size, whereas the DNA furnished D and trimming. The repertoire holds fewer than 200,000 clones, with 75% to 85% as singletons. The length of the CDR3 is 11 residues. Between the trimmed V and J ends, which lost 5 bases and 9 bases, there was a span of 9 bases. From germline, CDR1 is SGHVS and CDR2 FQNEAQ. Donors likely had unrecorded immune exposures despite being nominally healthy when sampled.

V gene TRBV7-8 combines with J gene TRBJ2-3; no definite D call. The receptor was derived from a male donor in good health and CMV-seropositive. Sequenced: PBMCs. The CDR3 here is CASSADSTQYF. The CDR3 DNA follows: TGTGCCAGCAGCGCAGACTCCACGCAGTATTTT.